The 31 T cell receptor beta chains below were found in one sample sequenced in a study of T cells in Graves' hyperthyroidism and ophthalmopathy. TCR beta CDR3 region amplification was performed from RNA transcripts. Using the HTBI primer set, a first-round RT-PCR was run on the TCR CDR3. MiXCR, applied by TCRdb to the multiplex PCR reads, yields one record per CDR3 protein. The table lists roughly 530,000 distinct CDR3 sequences, under 20% of them singletons. The material sequenced was blood. Receptor source: a woman in her late teens or twenties with Graves' ophthalmopathy.

This chain links TRBV20-1 with TRBJ2-1; 10 positions agree with TRBD2. Germline V CDR1 and CDR2: DFQATT, SNEGSKA (reference sequence). V lost 1 base to trimming and J lost 8 bases; unmatched junction nucleotides: 8. The CDR3 loop spans 15 amino acids. The CDR3 nucleotides are TGCAGTGCTAGAGGGGTGGGACTAGCGAAGGATGAGCAGTTCTTC. This encodes CSARGVGLAKDEQFF.

Ten or more counts support this clonotype. The chain has TRBV12-3 or TRBV12-4 and TRBJ1-1; D is perhaps TRBD1 (5 bases). The CDR3 is made up of 15 amino acids. V was cut by 5 bases and J by 4 bases, with 17 bases left in between. DNA for the CDR3: TGTGCCAGCAGTGTTCAGGGAGATTTACTCACTGAAGCTTTCTTT. It is translated as CASSVQGDLLTEAFF.

This clonotype occurred many times. The chain employs TRBV7-2 and TRBJ2-5; D possibly uses TRBD1 or TRBD2 (5 bases each). The CDR3 loop spans 13 amino acids. V dropped 4 bases and J dropped 5 bases, with 11 bases sitting between them. The germline CDR1 and CDR2 sequences are SGHTA and FQGNSA. CDR3: CASSSGPPETQYF. CDR3 DNA: TGTGCCAGCAGCTCGGGGCCCCCGGAGACCCAGTACTTC.

A remark on this clonotype: Possible read error: a much larger clone is one base away. The chain links TRBV3-1 to TRBJ2-1; unclear D gene. The CDR3 is 14 amino acids. Germline-derived CDR1 and CDR2 are LGHDT and YNNKEL (reference sequence). V was cut by 7 bases and J by 6 bases, with 16 bases left in between. Written as DNA, the CDR3 is TGTGCCAGCACGAAGGCCCAACTGAGCAATGAGCAGTTCTTC. It specifies CASTKAQLSNEQFF.

This clonotype was seen only a few times. The chain uses TRBV28 and TRBJ1-5; D remains unclear. The CDR3 is 15 amino acids. Looked up from germline, CDR1 is MDHEN and CDR2 is SYDVKM. Trimming left V 3 bases short and J 8 bases short, with 17 bases between. CDR3 in DNA: TGTGCCAGCAGTTTTTTCACAACGGGGTTAAAGCCCCAGCATTTT. It encodes CASSFFTTGLKPQHF.

The rearrangement joins TRBV19 to TRBJ2-2; possible D gene TRBD2, 5 bases. This CDR3 spans 15 amino acids. The ends were cut back, 5 bases at V and 0 bases at J, with 10 bases in the middle. CDR1 is LNHDA, CDR2 SQIVND, per germline (reference sequence). CDR3 nucleotides: TGTGCCAGTAGTGGGAGCGGAGCGAACACCGGGGAGCTGTTTTTT. It yields the protein CASSGSGANTGELFF.

As DNA, the CDR3 is TGTGCCAGCAGCCAAGGGACAGGGGGGCACAATGAGCAGTTCTTC. The encoded protein is CASSQGTGGHNEQFF. This rearrangement joins TRBV11-3 to TRBJ2-1; TRBD1 matches 11 bases. The CDR3 runs 15 residues. CDR1 and CDR2 from the germline V gene are SGHNT and YENEEA. Losses at the gene ends were 5 bases for V and 5 bases for J; bases not matched to a gene: 5. Full variable domain (outside the CDR3, taken from reference TRBV11-3 and TRBJ2-1): EAGVVQSPRYKIIEKKQPVAFWCNPISGHNTLYWYLQNLGQGPELLIRYENEEAVDDSQLPKDRFSAERLKGVDSTLKIQPAELGDSAVYLCASSQGTGGHNEQFFGPGTRLTVL.

In this sample, this clonotype turned up a few times. The rearrangement links TRBV10-3 to TRBJ2-5; 8 bases map to TRBD1. Trimming took 4 bases from V and 3 from J; bases not matched to a gene: 16. Germline loops: CDR1 ENHRY, CDR2 SYGVKD. The CDR3 contains 18 residues. CDR3 sequence (DNA): TGTGCCATCAGTGCCTCCTGGACAGGGACGGGCAATAAAGAGACCCAGTACTTC. Its translation: CAISASWTGTGNKETQYF.

This chain uses TRBV29-1 with TRBJ1-5; TRBD1 might be the D (5 bases). The germline V gene encodes CDR1 SQVTM and CDR2 ANQGSEA. The CDR3 has 14 residues. V lost 6 bases and J lost 7, with 19 bases in between. CDR3 sequence (DNA): TGCAGCGTCCTAATGGGGCAGGGCGGGCAGCCCCAGCATTTT. This sequence encodes CSVLMGQGGQPQHF. Full variable domain (rest looked up from reference TRBV29-1 and TRBJ1-5): SAVISQKPSRDICQRGTSLTIQCQVDSQVTMMFWYRQQPGQSLTLIATANQGSEATYESGFVIDKFPISRPNLTFSTLTVSNMSPEDSSIYLCSVLMGQGGQPQHFGDGTRLSIL.

This clonotype was seen ten or more times. The V gene is TRBV30, the J gene TRBJ2-5, with 7 positions matching TRBD2. V lost 5 bases and J lost 2; bases outside the gene matches: 2. The CDR3 consists of 12 residues. Germline assignment: CDR1 GTSNPN and CDR2 SVGIG (reference sequence). The CDR3 sequence is CAWSSGQETQYF. CDR3 DNA: TGTGCCTGGTCTAGCGGTCAAGAGACCCAGTACTTC.

The chain combines TRBV12-3 or TRBV12-4 with TRBJ1-4; 8 bases align to TRBD1. There are 14 residues in the CDR3. Trimming removed 5 bases from V and 4 bases from J; junction bases left unmatched: 3. CDR3 coding DNA: TGTGCCAGCAGTCGACAGGGGAATAATGAAAAACTGTTTTTT. This codes for CASSRQGNNEKLFF.

This clonotype has ten or more counts. The rearrangement links TRBV28 to TRBJ1-1; TRBD1 matches 7 bases. With V trimmed by 6 bases and J by 4 bases, 5 bases remained unmatched. The germline V gene encodes CDR1 MDHEN and CDR2 SYDVKM. There are 13 residues in the CDR3. CDR3 sequence reads: CASRFDRVTEAFF. DNA of the CDR3: TGTGCCAGCAGATTTGACAGGGTCACTGAAGCTTTCTTT.

This clonotype appeared many times. The chain uses TRBV3-1 and TRBJ2-1; perhaps TRBD2 as D (6 bases). V lost 1 base and J 0 bases, leaving 10 bases between the germline ends. Germline V lookup: CDR1 LGHDT, CDR2 YNNKEL (reference sequence). This CDR3 contains 16 residues. CDR3 protein: CASSQVRGSSYNEQFF. In DNA, the CDR3 is TGTGCCAGCAGCCAAGTTCGGGGGAGCTCCTACAATGAGCAGTTCTTC.

In its sample, this clonotype was seen a few times. This rearrangement joins TRBV4-2 to TRBJ2-2; D is ambiguous. Trimming pared 7 bases from V and 0 bases from J, leaving 15 bases between. Germline values: CDR1 LGHNA, CDR2 YNFKEQ. The CDR3 runs 16 residues. The CDR3 DNA sequence: TGTGCCAGCAAGGTTCAGCATACCGCGAACACCGGGGAGCTGTTTTTT. Translated: CASKVQHTANTGELFF.

The chain combines TRBV12-3 or TRBV12-4 with TRBJ1-1; no definite D call. The V gene lost 3 bases and the J gene lost 5 bases, with 10 bases spanning the gap. The CDR3 covers 13 residues. In nucleotides, the CDR3 is TGTGCCAGCAGTTTTGGGGTCGCGACTGAAGCTTTCTTT. It yields the protein CASSFGVATEAFF.

In its sample, this clonotype was seen many times. This chain uses TRBV28 with TRBJ2-7, with D possibly being TRBD1 or TRBD2 (5 bases each). With 5 bases removed from V and 4 bases from J, the gap between germline ends came to 24 bases. Germline CDR1 is MDHEN and CDR2 is SYDVKM. CDR3 length equals 17 residues. The CDR3 is CASSETIQGDRFYEQYF. The CDR3 coding sequence is TGTGCCAGCAGTGAGACCATACAAGGGGACCGATTTTACGAGCAGTACTTC.

A word on this clonotype: Just one base apart from a much larger clone, this may be a read error. V usage is TRBV7-2 and J usage is TRBJ2-2, with D possibly matching TRBD2 (5 bases). From germline, CDR1 is SGHTA and CDR2 FQGNSA. The CDR3 runs to 16 residues. The CDR3 here is CASTPRAGLNTGEPFF. The CDR3 DNA reads as TGTGCCAGCACCCCTCGGGCGGGCCTGAACACCGGGGAGCCGTTTTTT.

This clonotype was observed at least ten times. The chain links TRBV28 to TRBJ1-5; D might be TRBD1 (5 bases). V lost 5 bases to trimming and J lost 0 bases, with 11 bases between them. Germline assignment: CDR1 MDHEN and CDR2 SYDVKM. The length of the CDR3 is 15 residues. The CDR3 here is CASSLTAYSNQPQHF. CDR3 in DNA: TGTGCCAGCAGTCTGACAGCGTATAGCAATCAGCCCCAGCATTTT.

This clonotype was recorded at least ten times. J is TRBJ2-1 and V is TRBV20-1, with D perhaps TRBD1 (5 bases). This CDR3 comprises 18 residues. Germline V gene sequence: CDR1 DFQATT, CDR2 SNEGSKA (reference sequence). Trimming cost V 0 bases and J 3 bases, with 21 bases left between them. The CDR3 protein is CSARDLSREGDFYNEQFF. CDR3 nucleotides: TGCAGTGCTAGAGATCTCAGCAGGGAAGGAGATTTCTACAATGAGCAGTTCTTC.

With respect to this clonotype: Lacking the conserved final phenylalanine or tryptophan, this CDR3 likely reflects a read error. The genes are TRBV29-1 and TRBJ2-7; TRBD2 agrees at 11 bases. The V and J ends lost 5 bases and 3 bases, in that order; junction bases with no gene match: 3. The germline V gene encodes CDR1 SQVTM and CDR2 ANQGSEA. The CDR3 consists of 13 residues. The CDR3 nucleotides read TGCAGCGTTTCGACTAGCGGGATCTACGAGCAGTACTCC. Translation: CSVSTSGIYEQYS.

Only a few counts were recorded for this clonotype. The J gene is TRBJ1-1, the V gene TRBV19; 7 bases are shared with TRBD1. After removal of 11 bases from V and 1 base from J, the junction contained 10 bases not matched to a gene. This CDR3 has 14 amino acids. Germline CDR1 LNHDA, CDR2 SQIVND (reference sequence). CDR3 DNA sequence: TGTGCCTCGGGGGGACAGCCCTCGAACACTGAAGCTTTCTTT. Encoded protein: CASGGQPSNTEAFF. Filled out from reference TRBV19 and TRBJ1-1, the complete variable domain reads DGGITQSPKYLFRKEGQNVTLSCEQNLNHDAMYWYRQDPGQGLRLIYYSQIVNDFQKGDIAEGYSVSREKKESFPLTVTSAQKNPTAFYLCASGGQPSNTEAFFGQGTRLTVV.

The chain joins TRBV10-3 to TRBJ1-2, with 7 bases fitting TRBD1. V was pared by 7 bases and J by 2 bases, with 7 bases of the junction left unmatched. The CDR3 totals 14 residues. The germline V gene encodes CDR1 ENHRY and CDR2 SYGVKD. The CDR3 protein is CAITTRDRNYGYTF. CDR3 coding DNA: TGTGCCATCACTACACGGGACAGAAACTATGGCTACACCTTC.

The rearrangement links TRBV5-1 to TRBJ1-5, with no clear D. The CDR3 extends over 13 amino acids. Looked up from germline, CDR1 is SGHRS and CDR2 is YFSETQ. V lost 2 bases and J 8 bases, leaving 11 bases between the germline ends. CDR3 loop: CASSFAGTEPQHF. CDR3 nucleotides: TGCGCCAGCAGCTTTGCCGGAACGGAGCCCCAGCATTTT.

The rearrangement links TRBV12-3 or TRBV12-4 to TRBJ1-5; perhaps TRBD1 as D (5 bases). Trimming took off 3 bases at V and 6 bases at J, with 12 bases between the two ends. The CDR3 extends over 14 amino acids. The CDR3 DNA reads as TGTGCCAGCAGTTTCGGCAGGGAAAGTCAGCCCCAGCATTTT. Translating gives CASSFGRESQPQHF.

The chain has TRBV30 and TRBJ2-3, with TRBD2 identical over 8 bases. After removal of 5 bases from V and 4 bases from J, the junction contained 14 bases not matched to a gene. The CDR3 covers 16 residues. Germline V gene sequence: CDR1 GTSNPN, CDR2 SVGIG (reference sequence). The CDR3 DNA follows: TGTGCCTGGGGGGGTTTTAGCGGGATTTCCGCAGATACGCAGTATTTT. Protein product: CAWGGFSGISADTQYF.

This clonotype was picked up many times. As DNA, the CDR3 is TGTGCCAGCAGCCAAGTAGGGACAGGATTAGACGAGCAGTACTTC. Translated, it gives CASSQVGTGLDEQYF. The gene calls are TRBV3-1 and TRBJ2-7, with 8 bases that match TRBD1. Germline V gives CDR1 LGHDT, CDR2 YNNKEL (reference sequence). J was trimmed by 5 bases and V by 1 base; bases with no gene match: 7. The CDR3 has 15 amino acids.

This clonotype was picked up a small number of times. This chain links TRBV9 with TRBJ2-3; a weak D match, TRBD2 (5 bases). The CDR3 has 14 amino acids. V was pared by 0 bases and J by 3 bases, with 8 bases between. Germline CDR1 and CDR2: SGDLS and YYNGEE. CDR3 nucleotides: TGTGCCAGCAGCGTAGAGCGAGGGACAGATACGCAGTATTTT. This codes for CASSVERGTDTQYF.

V is TRBV6-1 and J is TRBJ2-3; weak D call: TRBD2 (9 bases). This CDR3 is 21 amino acids long. Germline-derived CDR1 and CDR2 are MNHNS and SASEGT. V was clipped by 0 bases and J by 5 bases, with 30 bases between them. The CDR3 here is CASSEASGTGGLRAGGDTQYF. The CDR3 DNA reads as TGTGCCAGCAGTGAAGCCTCCGGGACAGGCGGCCTACGAGCGGGAGGAGATACGCAGTATTTT.

This clonotype was detected a few times. This sequence may be a read error, since a much larger clone differs from it by one base. V is TRBV12-3 or TRBV12-4 and J is TRBJ2-1; 7 bases fit TRBD1. Unmatched junction bases numbered 13, after V lost 7 bases and J lost 4 bases. This CDR3 is 16 amino acids long. The CDR3 reads CASTRTGQMRYNEQFF. CDR3 DNA sequence: TGTGCCAGCACCCGAACGGGACAGATGAGATACAATGAGCAGTTCTTC.

This clonotype occurred a few times. The chain has TRBV28 and TRBJ2-7; tentative D call: TRBD1 (6 bases). The germline V gene encodes CDR1 MDHEN and CDR2 SYDVKM. Trimming removed 5 bases at V and 5 bases at J, with 16 bases between. CDR3 length equals 14 residues. In DNA form, the CDR3 reads TGTGCCAGCAGTATCCGGGACACCCTTGACGAGCAGTACTTC. Amino acid sequence: CASSIRDTLDEQYF. Filled out from reference TRBV28 and TRBJ2-7, the complete variable domain reads DVKVTQSSRYLVKRTGEKVFLECVQDMDHENMFWYRQDPGLGLRLIYFSYDVKMKEKGDIPEGYSVSREKKERFSLILESASTNQTSMYLCASSIRDTLDEQYFGPGTRLTVT.

This clonotype was observed many times. The chain carries TRBV6-2 or TRBV6-3 and TRBJ1-1, with TRBD1 identical over 7 bases. With 10 bases clipped from V and 7 bases from J, the junction kept 6 bases outside the gene matches. The CDR3 spans 11 residues. CDR1 and CDR2 from the germline V gene are MNHEY and SVGEGT. The CDR3 region is CATRTGLEAFF. In DNA form, the CDR3 reads TGTGCCACCCGGACAGGACTTGAAGCTTTCTTT.